A single T cell receptor (beta chain) is shown here with its context. The antigen remains unidentified. This entry is derived from a study of T cell responses to AZD1222 COVID-19 vaccine. Study-level findings and limits: The donor group comprised mostly white British people and more females; the analysis possibly underestimated clonal diversity.

Repertoires were generated with immunoSEQ multiplex PCR, while TCRdb's copy carries only in-frame clones and drops some. This sample has roughly 25,000 clones, with about 88% found just once. The CDR3 has 14 amino acids. Trimming shortened V by 4 bases and J by 0 bases, and 7 bases separated the two germline ends. Germline V gene lookup returns CDR1 MNHEY and CDR2 SMNVEV (reference sequence). The clonotype originates from an adult who received the AZD1222 COVID-19 vaccine. V and J are TRBV27 and TRBJ1-5, with no clear D. This material consisted of peripheral blood, taken 28 days after the second AZD1222 dose. CDR3 in amino acids: CASSSQNSNQPQHF. The CDR3 nucleotides read TGTGCCAGCAGTTCACAGAATAGCAATCAGCCCCAGCATTTT.